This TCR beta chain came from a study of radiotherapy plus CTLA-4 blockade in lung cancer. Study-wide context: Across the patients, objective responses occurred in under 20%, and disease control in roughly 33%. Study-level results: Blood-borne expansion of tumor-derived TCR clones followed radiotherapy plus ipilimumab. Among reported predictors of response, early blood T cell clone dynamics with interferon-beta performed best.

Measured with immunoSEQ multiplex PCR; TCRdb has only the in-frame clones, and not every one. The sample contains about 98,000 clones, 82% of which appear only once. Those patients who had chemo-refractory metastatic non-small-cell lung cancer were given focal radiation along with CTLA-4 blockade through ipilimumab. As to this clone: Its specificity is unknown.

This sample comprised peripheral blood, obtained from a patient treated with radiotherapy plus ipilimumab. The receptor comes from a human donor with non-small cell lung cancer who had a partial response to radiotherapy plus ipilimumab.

CDR3 residues: CASSPLPESPQHF. In DNA form, the CDR3 reads TGTGCCAGCAGCCCCCTTCCCGAGTCCCCCCAGCATTTT. V and J are TRBV9 and TRBJ1-5, with unresolved D. The V end lost 4 bases, the J end lost 10 bases, and 15 bases lay between the germline ends. The CDR3 is 13 amino acids. Germline CDR1 reads SGDLS; CDR2 reads YYNGEE.